These 7 T cell receptor beta chains came from one sample sequenced in a study of blood T cell repertoires in COVID-19. The data were produced by immunoSEQ multiplex PCR, yet TCRdb's version contains in-frame clones alone and is incomplete. This sample has 130,000 to 150,000 clones, with almost 85% found just once. Source material: peripheral blood. These receptors all come from a human donor with acute or convalescent COVID-19. The donor label of this sample is uncertain.

The V call is TRBV11-2, the J call TRBJ1-2; 7 bases fit TRBD1. This CDR3 region has 13 residues. After removal of 4 bases from V and 5 bases from J, the junction contained 4 bases not matched to a gene. CDR1 and CDR2 (germline): SGHAT, FQNNGV. CDR3 nucleotides: TGTGCCAGCAGCTGGGAACAGGGGTATGGCTACACCTTC. Protein sequence: CASSWEQGYGYTF. The full variable domain, its missing parts supplied by reference TRBV11-2 and TRBJ1-2, is EAGVAQSPRYKIIEKRQSVAFWCNPISGHATLYWYQQILGQGPKLLIQFQNNGVVDDSQLPKDRFSAERLKGVDSTLKIQPAKLEDSAVYLCASSWEQGYGYTFGSGTRLTVV.

The rearrangement links TRBV7-9 to TRBJ2-5, with 10 bases aligning to TRBD1. The germline CDR1 and CDR2 sequences are SEHNR and FQNEAQ (reference sequence). The CDR3 sequence is 16 residues long. Germline trimming cut 5 bases from V and 4 bases from J; bases unmatched to any gene: 10. As DNA, the CDR3 is TGTGCCAGCAGCCGAAGAACCGGGACAGGGGCAGAGACCCAGTACTTC. This gives the protein CASSRRTGTGAETQYF.

The rearrangement links TRBV30 to TRBJ1-1; 7 bases align to TRBD1. Looked up from germline, CDR1 is GTSNPN and CDR2 is SVGIG (reference sequence). CDR3 size: 13 residues. The J segment lost 3 bases and the V segment lost 5 bases, leaving 6 bases of the junction unmatched. CDR3: CAWENRGHTEAFF. CDR3 sequence (DNA): TGTGCCTGGGAAAACAGGGGCCACACTGAAGCTTTCTTT.

The sample holds a few counts of this clone. The rearrangement joins TRBV7-6 to TRBJ2-7; weak D call: TRBD2 (6 bases). Trimming cost V 0 bases and J 6 bases, with 15 bases left between them. The length of the CDR3 is 15 residues. Per the germline V gene, CDR1 is SGHVS and CDR2 is FNYEAQ. The CDR3 coding sequence is TGTGCCAGCAGCTTAGCGACTATGGGAGGTCTCGAGCAGTACTTC. It specifies CASSLATMGGLEQYF.

This clone was seen a few times. The J gene is TRBJ2-7, the V gene TRBV5-4; 9 nucleotides match TRBD1. The CDR3 runs to 16 residues. V gave up 0 bases and J gave up 1 base; unmatched junction bases: 5. Germline CDR1 reads SGHNT; CDR2 reads YYREEE (reference sequence). CDR3: CASSLGTGQGSYEQYF. Written as DNA, the CDR3 is TGTGCCAGCAGCTTGGGGACCGGACAGGGGTCCTACGAGCAGTACTTC. The full variable domain, completed using reference TRBV5-4 and TRBJ2-7, is ETGVTQSPTHLIKTRGQQVTLRCSSQSGHNTVSWYQQALGQGPQFIFQYYREEENGRGNFPPRFSGLQFPNYSSELNVNALELDDSALYLCASSLGTGQGSYEQYFGPGTRLTVT.

The chain is built from TRBV5-4 and TRBJ2-2; TRBD1 matches 7 bases. This CDR3 spans 15 amino acids. Unmatched junction bases numbered 3, after V lost 3 bases and J lost 1 base. Germline V gene data show CDR1 as SGHNT and CDR2 as YYREEE (reference sequence). The CDR3 spells CASSYDRVNTGELFF. The CDR3 DNA follows: TGTGCCAGCAGCTACGACAGGGTGAACACCGGGGAGCTGTTTTTT.

This chain links TRBV29-1 with TRBJ1-1, with a possible D match to TRBD1 (6 bases). The CDR3 consists of 13 residues. Trimming pared 6 bases from V and 1 base from J, leaving 12 bases between. In germline, CDR1 is SQVTM, CDR2 ANQGSEA. CDR3 coding DNA: TGCAGCGTGCTCGGGGGGCGGAACACTGAAGCTTTCTTT. Its translation is CSVLGGRNTEAFF. Drawing the rest from reference TRBV29-1 and TRBJ1-1, the complete variable domain is SAVISQKPSRDICQRGTSLTIQCQVDSQVTMMFWYRQQPGQSLTLIATANQGSEATYESGFVIDKFPISRPNLTFSTLTVSNMSPEDSSIYLCSVLGGRNTEAFFGQGTRLTVV.